The 32 T cell receptor beta chains given below trace back to one sample, sequenced in a study of blood T cell repertoires in COVID-19. Some clones are missing from TCRdb's copy, which holds only in-frame ones; the method was immunoSEQ multiplex PCR. The sample shows around 130,000 clones, 65% to 90% of them seen only once. Sequencing input: peripheral blood. These receptors all stem from a man in his fifties with acute or convalescent COVID-19.

V usage is TRBV27 and J usage is TRBJ2-2, with 15 bases that match TRBD2. After removal of 2 bases from V and 3 bases from J, the junction contained 10 bases not matched to a gene. The CDR3 contains 20 residues. CDR1 is MNHEY and CDR2 is SMNVEV in the germline V gene (reference sequence). CDR3: CASSLTGLAGGFVDTGELFF. In DNA form, the CDR3 reads TGTGCCAGCAGTTTAACGGGACTAGCGGGAGGTTTTGTAGACACCGGGGAGCTGTTTTTT.

The chain carries TRBV4-1 and TRBJ1-4; 7 bases are shared with TRBD1. Germline V CDR1 and CDR2: MGHRA, YSYEKL. The CDR3 runs 16 residues. Trimming at V came to 1 base and at J to 8 bases, leaving 10 bases not matched to a gene. The CDR3 coding sequence is TGCGCCAGCAGCCAAGCCAGGGGGACAGAGACCGAAAAACTGTTTTTT. Amino acid sequence: CASSQARGTETEKLFF.

V and J are TRBV11-3 and TRBJ2-1; 8 positions agree with TRBD2. J was trimmed by 5 bases and V by 3 bases; bases with no gene match: 6. Germline loops: CDR1 SGHNT, CDR2 YENEEA. CDR3 length: 15 amino acids. CDR3 sequence (DNA): TGTGCCAGCAGCTTTCGTAGCGGGGAGAACAATGAGCAGTTCTTC. Protein sequence: CASSFRSGENNEQFF.

This clone came up a few times. V is TRBV18 and J is TRBJ2-1; 12 positions agree with TRBD1. J lost 4 bases, V lost 3 bases, and 7 bases had no gene match. CDR3 length equals 17 residues. Germline assignment: CDR1 KGHSH and CDR2 LQKENI. Here the CDR3 reads CASSPMPGQGAYNEQFF. The CDR3 DNA is TGTGCCAGCTCACCGATGCCGGGACAGGGGGCATACAATGAGCAGTTCTTC.

The gene calls are TRBV27 and TRBJ2-7, with 9 bases matching TRBD2. Germline assignment: CDR1 MNHEY and CDR2 SMNVEV (reference sequence). The V segment lost 5 bases and the J segment 2 bases; nucleotides outside the gene matches: 4. This CDR3 spans 14 amino acids. In DNA, the CDR3 is TGTGCCAGCAGTACTAGCGGGCTGACCTACGAGCAGTACTTC. It codes for CASSTSGLTYEQYF.

Details on this clone: Other DNA sequences in this specimen translate into the identical CDR3. The rearrangement joins TRBV2 to TRBJ2-5; D is perhaps TRBD1 (5 bases). The CDR3 has 11 amino acids. The V gene's germline CDR1 is SNHLY and CDR2 FYNNEI. V lost 6 bases and J lost 5, with 7 bases in between. The chain's CDR3 is CASRAGETQYF. In DNA form, the CDR3 reads TGTGCCAGCAGAGCAGGGGAGACCCAGTACTTC.

This clone was counted between two and nine times. The rearrangement uses TRBV24-1 and TRBJ2-2, with 15 positions matching TRBD2. Germline V gene data show CDR1 as KGHDR and CDR2 as SFDVKD. The CDR3 runs 17 residues. Trimming cost V 9 bases and J 4 bases; bases outside gene matches: 8. The CDR3 bases are TGTGCCACCTCCGGGACTAGCGGGGGGTACGGCACCGGGGAGCTGTTTTTT. It is translated as CATSGTSGGYGTGELFF.

The chain employs TRBV7-9 and TRBJ1-1; 11 positions match TRBD1. CDR1 is SEHNR and CDR2 is FQNEAQ in the germline V gene (reference sequence). The CDR3 is made up of 19 amino acids. The V segment lost 2 bases and the J segment 0 bases; nucleotides outside the gene matches: 11. The CDR3 DNA reads TGTGCCAGCAGCTTAACCCTCGGACAGGGGGCGCGAATGAACACTGAAGCTTTCTTT. Its protein product is CASSLTLGQGARMNTEAFF. The full variable domain, its missing parts supplied by reference TRBV7-9 and TRBJ1-1, is DTGVSQNPRHKITKRGQNVTFRCDPISEHNRLYWYRQTLGQGPEFLTYFQNEAQLEKSRLLSDRFSAERPKGSFSTLEIQRTEQGDSAMYLCASSLTLGQGARMNTEAFFGQGTRLTVV.

The chain is built from TRBV24-1 and TRBJ2-1; 8 nucleotides align to TRBD2. Germline CDR1 KGHDR, CDR2 SFDVKD. This CDR3 comprises 16 residues. With V trimmed by 4 bases and J by 0 bases, 4 bases remained unmatched. CDR3 bases: TGTGCCACCAGTGACCATAGCGGGGTCTCCTACAATGAGCAGTTCTTC. It translates to CATSDHSGVSYNEQFF.

V and J are TRBV14 and TRBJ2-1; tentative D call: TRBD2 (6 bases). Trimming took off 4 bases at V and 0 bases at J, with 13 bases between the two ends. The CDR3 has 16 residues. Per the germline V gene, CDR1 is SGHDN and CDR2 is FVKESK. In DNA form, the CDR3 reads TGTGCCAGCAGCCGCACTGGGGGGTACTCCTACAATGAGCAGTTCTTC. Translated, it gives CASSRTGGYSYNEQFF.

This clone was seen more than once but under ten times. V gene TRBV13 combines with J gene TRBJ2-5; possible D gene TRBD2, 6 bases. This CDR3 has 13 residues. The V end was cut by 6 bases, the J end by 3 bases, with 11 bases between. Per germline, CDR1 PRHDT and CDR2 FYEKMQ (reference sequence). CDR3 DNA sequence: TGTGCCAGCAGGTTCGGAGGGGAAGAGACCCAGTACTTC. Translation: CASRFGGEETQYF.

The CDR3 reads CASSLASGQATNEKLFF. The CDR3, as DNA: TGCGCCAGCAGCTTGGCCTCGGGACAAGCAACTAATGAAAAACTGTTTTTT. The J gene is TRBJ1-4, the V gene TRBV5-1, with D possibly TRBD1 on 6 matching bases. Germline V CDR1 and CDR2: SGHRS, YFSETQ. The length of the CDR3 is 17 residues. V was clipped by 0 bases and J by 0 bases, with 12 bases between them.

This chain joins TRBV10-1 and TRBJ1-1, with 11 bases identical to TRBD1. The V and J ends lost 6 bases and 3 bases, in that order; junction bases with no gene match: 0. The CDR3 has 13 residues. Germline lookup yields CDR1 WNHNN and CDR2 SYGVQD (reference sequence). The CDR3 nucleotides are TGCGCCAGCAGGGGACAGGGGGACACTGAAGCTTTCTTT. Its protein is CASRGQGDTEAFF.

J is TRBJ2-7 and V is TRBV14; 8 nucleotides agree with TRBD2. J was trimmed by 2 bases and V by 4 bases; bases with no gene match: 4. The CDR3 runs 14 residues. CDR1 and CDR2 from the germline V gene are SGHDN and FVKESK. This CDR3 reads CASSLSGGTYEQYF. The CDR3 DNA sequence: TGTGCCAGCAGCCTGAGCGGGGGAACCTACGAGCAGTACTTC.

The chain links TRBV15 to TRBJ2-3, with 11 nucleotides matching TRBD1. This CDR3 region has 16 residues. The V segment lost 4 bases and the J segment 4 bases; nucleotides outside the gene matches: 7. Germline values: CDR1 LNHNV, CDR2 YYDKDF (reference sequence). DNA for the CDR3: TGTGCCACCAGCATTTGGACAGGGGGCGCAGCAGATACGCAGTATTTT. It encodes CATSIWTGGAADTQYF.

The chain couples TRBV6-5 to TRBJ2-3; D call uncertain. Germline CDR1 is MNHEY and CDR2 is SVGAGI. V lost 5 bases, J lost 4 bases, and 4 bases lay in between. The CDR3 is 11 residues long. CDR3 in DNA: TGTGCCAGCAGTCGCGCAGATACGCAGTATTTT. It is translated as CASSRADTQYF.

This clone was counted between two and nine times. The chain employs TRBV15 and TRBJ2-6; tentative D call: TRBD2 (5 bases). V lost 2 bases and J lost 0, with 14 bases in between. The CDR3 runs to 18 residues. Germline CDR1 is LNHNV and CDR2 is YYDKDF (reference sequence). The CDR3 DNA follows: TGTGCCACCAGCAGACGAGGTGTCGCGGGCTCTGGGGCCAACGTCCTGACTTTC. Its translation: CATSRRGVAGSGANVLTF.

The chain carries TRBV7-6 and TRBJ1-1, with a tentative D call TRBD1 (5 bases). The CDR3 runs 15 residues. CDR1 and CDR2 (germline): SGHVS, FNYEAQ. The V end lost 3 bases, the J end lost 0 bases, and 11 bases lay between the germline ends. CDR3 nucleotide sequence: TGTGCCAGCAGCTTGGGGCAGTCGCTGAACACTGAAGCTTTCTTT. It yields the protein CASSLGQSLNTEAFF.

This CDR3 reads CSARRTNEKLFF. Written as DNA, the CDR3 is TGCAGCGCCAGGAGGACTAATGAAAAACTGTTTTTT. The chain combines TRBV29-1 with TRBJ1-4; D gene unclear. V was pared by 7 bases and J by 2 bases, with 8 bases between. CDR1 is SQVTM, CDR2 ANQGSEA, per germline. The length of the CDR3 is 12 residues.

The rearrangement joins TRBV9 to TRBJ2-5; 9 bases match TRBD1. There are 16 residues in the CDR3. The V gene end was trimmed by 4 bases and the J gene end by 1 base; junction bases not matched to a gene: 8. CDR1 is SGDLS and CDR2 is YYNGEE in the germline V gene. The CDR3 DNA follows: TGTGCCAGCAGCCTCCGGACAGGGGAGATCCAAGAGACCCAGTACTTC. Its protein product is CASSLRTGEIQETQYF.

The chain recombines TRBV11-3 with TRBJ1-1; D gene uncertain. The length of the CDR3 is 14 residues. The V gene's germline CDR1 is SGHNT and CDR2 YENEEA. V lost 5 bases to trimming and J lost 2 bases, with 12 bases between them. The CDR3: CASSPRTQNTEAFF. In DNA form, the CDR3 reads TGTGCCAGCAGCCCCCGGACTCAAAACACTGAAGCTTTCTTT.

This clone was observed a few times. The chain carries TRBV7-3 and TRBJ1-1; D uncertain. V was trimmed by 1 base and J by 1 base, leaving 4 bases between them. There are 13 residues in the CDR3. Germline V gene data show CDR1 as SGHTA and CDR2 as FQGTGA. CDR3 nucleotides: TGTGCCAGCAGCTTAAAGAGGAACACTGAAGCTTTCTTT. It yields the protein CASSLKRNTEAFF.

V usage is TRBV20-1 and J usage is TRBJ1-2, with 7 bases identical to TRBD1. The CDR3 is 16 amino acids. The trim removed 3 bases at V and 7 bases at J, leaving 17 bases unmatched. Germline loops: CDR1 DFQATT, CDR2 SNEGSKA (reference sequence). CDR3 loop: CSASRSAGGNLFGYTF. The CDR3 DNA follows: TGCAGTGCTAGTAGGTCAGCAGGGGGGAATCTCTTTGGCTACACCTTC.

This chain links TRBV12-3 or TRBV12-4 with TRBJ2-3; tentatively, D is TRBD2 (5 bases). The germline V and J ends were trimmed by 6 bases and 9 bases, with 10 bases remaining between them. CDR3 length: 11 amino acids. The CDR3 coding sequence is TGTGCCAGCAGCTCCGGGAAGACGCAGTATTTT. Its protein product is CASSSGKTQYF.

This rearrangement joins TRBV11-2 to TRBJ2-5; 9 bases map to TRBD2. With V trimmed by 5 bases and J by 4 bases, 5 bases remained unmatched. Germline lookup yields CDR1 SGHAT and CDR2 FQNNGV. The CDR3 totals 14 residues. The CDR3 region is CASSQGLARETQYF. Written as DNA, the CDR3 is TGTGCCAGCAGCCAGGGACTAGCTCGAGAGACCCAGTACTTC.

This chain joins TRBV11-3 and TRBJ1-2, with D possibly being TRBD1 (5 bases). The germline V gene has CDR1 SGHNT and CDR2 YENEEA. Trimming stripped 5 bases from V and 13 bases from J, with 17 bases between. CDR3 length equals 12 residues. DNA of the CDR3: TGTGCCAGCAGCCTAGGAGGAGGGGCAGGCACCTTC. Translation gives CASSLGGGAGTF.

V and J are TRBV19 and TRBJ2-6; possible D gene TRBD2, 6 bases. This CDR3 has 19 residues. The ends were cut back, 7 bases at V and 0 bases at J, with 22 bases in the middle. CDR1 is LNHDA and CDR2 is SQIVND in the germline V gene (reference sequence). The chain's CDR3 is CASNPGGPKGDSGANVLTF. The CDR3 coding sequence is TGTGCCAGTAATCCCGGGGGTCCCAAGGGCGACTCTGGGGCCAACGTCCTGACTTTC.

The rearrangement links TRBV2 to TRBJ2-4; D unresolved. The germline V and J ends were trimmed by 1 base and 2 bases, with 6 bases remaining between them. The CDR3 runs to 14 residues. Germline CDR1 reads SNHLY; CDR2 reads FYNNEI. The CDR3 here is CASSEDRTKNIQYF. The CDR3 DNA reads TGTGCCAGCAGTGAAGACAGAACCAAAAACATTCAGTACTTC.

This clone is medium-sized within its sample. The chain carries TRBV24-1 and TRBJ2-1; possible D gene TRBD1, 6 bases. The CDR3 sequence is 16 residues long. Germline V lookup: CDR1 KGHDR, CDR2 SFDVKD. Trimming took off 4 bases at V and 1 base at J, with 13 bases between the two ends. CDR3 amino acids: CATSDRGPESYNEQFF. DNA for the CDR3: TGTGCCACCAGTGACAGGGGTCCCGAGTCCTACAATGAGCAGTTCTTC.

The chain couples TRBV5-1 to TRBJ2-5, with 7 bases that match TRBD2. J gave up 4 bases and V 2 bases, and 8 bases lay outside the gene matches. There are 15 residues in the CDR3. CDR1 is SGHRS, CDR2 YFSETQ, per germline. CDR3 sequence reads: CASSFGRERIETQYF. The CDR3, as DNA: TGCGCCAGCAGCTTTGGGCGGGAGCGGATAGAGACCCAGTACTTC.

This sequence joins TRBV27 and TRBJ1-1, with D possibly matching TRBD1 (6 bases). CDR3 length: 15 residues. Germline loops: CDR1 MNHEY, CDR2 SMNVEV (reference sequence). Trimming took off 5 bases at V and 6 bases at J, with 19 bases between the two ends. CDR3 nucleotides: TGTGCCAGCAGTCCCAGACAAGGGGGGGCGGCTGAAGCTTTCTTT. Its translation: CASSPRQGGAAEAFF.

This clone was seen only once. This sample includes further DNA sequences coding for the same CDR3. The chain uses TRBV5-1 and TRBJ1-4, with 9 nucleotides matching TRBD1. The V segment lost 4 bases and the J segment 7 bases; nucleotides outside the gene matches: 2. CDR3 length: 13 amino acids. CDR1 and CDR2 from the germline V gene are SGHRS and YFSETQ. This CDR3 reads CASSGTGTEKLFF. CDR3 in DNA: TGCGCCAGCAGCGGGACAGGGACTGAAAAACTGTTTTTT.